These T cell receptor beta chains were read from a single sample in a study of blood T cell repertoires in COVID-19. The repertoire was sequenced with immunoSEQ multiplex PCR; TCRdb's copy has only in-frame clones and lacks some. The sample consists of tens of thousands of clones, more than 70% of them appearing once. The sequenced sample consisted of peripheral blood. The receptors were sampled from a human donor in a cohort sampled during active COVID-19. Each CDR3 is given with its conserved first and last residue. Each record gives: J gene, V gene, D gene, clone size, CDR3 protein, CDR3 DNA. The D gene is left open where the match is weak. Clone size appears in some rows only: once, few, many, or a class for an expanded clone.

j_call: TRBJ1-1
v_call: TRBV27
d_call: .
clone_size: .
cdr3_aa: CASSLDRSNTEAFF
cdr3_nt: TGTGCCAGCAGTTTAGACAGGTCGAACACTGAAGCTTTCTTT

j_call: TRBJ1-6
v_call: TRBV3-1/TRBV3-2
d_call: .
clone_size: few
cdr3_aa: CASSQDAVLDSPLHF
cdr3_nt: TGTGCCAGCAGCCAAGACGCGGTTTTGGATTCACCCCTCCACTTT

j_call: TRBJ2-3
v_call: TRBV29-1
d_call: TRBD2
clone_size: .
cdr3_aa: CSVSSRTSGTDTQYF
cdr3_nt: TGCAGCGTTAGCTCCCGGACTAGCGGCACAGATACGCAGTATTTT

j_call: TRBJ2-5
v_call: TRBV7-3
d_call: TRBD2
clone_size: .
cdr3_aa: CASSLNPAGEETQYF
cdr3_nt: TGTGCCAGCAGCTTAAATCCAGCGGGGGAAGAGACCCAGTACTTC

j_call: TRBJ1-1
v_call: TRBV2
d_call: .
clone_size: .
cdr3_aa: CATQQETEAFF
cdr3_nt: TGTGCCACCCAACAGGAAACTGAAGCTTTCTTT

j_call: TRBJ2-5
v_call: TRBV7-2
d_call: .
clone_size: .
cdr3_aa: CASSPKSGSQETQYF
cdr3_nt: TGTGCCAGCAGCCCCAAGTCAGGGTCCCAAGAGACCCAGTACTTC

j_call: TRBJ2-1
v_call: TRBV7-3
d_call: .
clone_size: .
cdr3_aa: CASSESRGFYNEQFF
cdr3_nt: TGTGCCAGCAGCGAGAGCAGGGGATTTTACAATGAGCAGTTCTTC

j_call: TRBJ1-2
v_call: TRBV5-8
d_call: .
clone_size: .
cdr3_aa: CASSFGPYGSYGYTF
cdr3_nt: TGTGCCAGCAGCTTCGGTCCGTACGGGTCCTATGGCTACACCTTC

j_call: TRBJ2-7
v_call: TRBV11-3
d_call: .
clone_size: .
cdr3_aa: CASSFGGEQYF
cdr3_nt: TGTGCCAGCAGCTTCGGGGGCGAGCAGTACTTC

j_call: TRBJ1-2
v_call: TRBV7-2
d_call: TRBD1
clone_size: .
cdr3_aa: CASSLAGQGTNGYTF
cdr3_nt: TGTGCCAGCAGCTTAGCGGGACAGGGGACTAATGGCTACACCTTC

j_call: TRBJ2-5
v_call: TRBV5-1
d_call: TRBD2
clone_size: .
cdr3_aa: CASSLRLADETQYF
cdr3_nt: TGCGCCAGCAGCTTGAGGCTAGCGGACGAGACCCAGTACTTC